A single sample is the source of the 14 T cell receptor beta chains below, sequenced in a study of T-cell memory formation after mild COVID-19. TCRdb reprocessed the 5' RACE reads via MiXCR and lists one record per CDR3 protein. In the table there are hundreds of thousands of distinct CDR3 sequences, around 17% of which are singletons. Sequenced input: PBMCs or a T cell subset sorted from them (not recorded which). The source of these receptors is a young man who had mild COVID-19 (a few samples of this study predate the infection). Cell type and time point are not known.

In this sample, this clonotype turned up a few times. The chain carries TRBV20-1 and TRBJ1-2; no firm D call. The CDR3 extends over 14 amino acids. The germline V and J ends were trimmed by 6 bases and 6 bases, with 20 bases remaining between them. The germline gives CDR1 DFQATT, CDR2 SNEGSKA (reference sequence). DNA for the CDR3: TGCAGTGCGCGCCCCGGGATCCATAGACATGGCTACACCTTC. The encoded protein is CSARPGIHRHGYTF.

This clonotype was seen a handful of times. The rearrangement links TRBV11-1 to TRBJ1-1, with TRBD1 identical over 7 bases. The CDR3 has 13 amino acids. Germline values: CDR1 SGHAT, CDR2 FQDESV (reference sequence). The J segment lost 6 bases and the V segment lost 5 bases, leaving 6 bases of the junction unmatched. The CDR3 DNA reads TGTGCCAGCAGCGACTCCGGGACAGCTGAAGCTTTCTTT. It yields the protein CASSDSGTAEAFF.

This clonotype was found a few times. The chain couples TRBV7-2 to TRBJ2-3; TRBD1 agrees at 7 bases. CDR1 is SGHTA and CDR2 is FQGNSA in the germline V gene. The CDR3 contains 16 residues. V trimming: 1 base; J trimming: 4 bases; junction bases outside the gene matches: 8. This chain's CDR3 is CASSLGPKGGPDTQYF. CDR3 nucleotide sequence: TGTGCCAGCAGCTTAGGCCCTAAAGGGGGCCCAGATACGCAGTATTTT.

This chain connects TRBV9 to TRBJ1-2, with D maybe TRBD1 (6 bases). V was trimmed by 3 bases and J by 9 bases, leaving 15 bases between them. The V gene's germline CDR1 is SGDLS and CDR2 YYNGEE. The CDR3 extends over 13 amino acids. The CDR3 region has the DNA TGTGCCAGCAGCGAGGGGGGGTCTCAGAGCTACACCTTC. Amino acid sequence: CASSEGGSQSYTF.

This clonotype has only a few counts. V gene TRBV6-1 combines with J gene TRBJ1-4; no firm D call. V was shortened by 0 bases and J by 4 bases, with 6 bases between the two germline ends. From germline, CDR1 is MNHNS and CDR2 SASEGT. The CDR3 contains 14 residues. The CDR3 is CASSEAGLNEKLFF. In nucleotides, the CDR3 is TGTGCCAGCAGTGAAGCAGGGCTTAATGAAAAACTGTTTTTT.

This clonotype was detected ten times or more. The rearrangement links TRBV5-1 to TRBJ2-7, with D uncertain. The CDR3 spans 14 residues. The V gene lost 4 bases and the J gene lost 2 bases, with 13 bases spanning the gap. CDR1 and CDR2 (germline): SGHRS, YFSETQ. The CDR3 is CASSPPQTTYEQYF. The CDR3 coding sequence is TGCGCCAGCAGCCCACCACAGACCACCTACGAGCAGTACTTC.

Points on this clonotype: A junction end diverges from the germline sequence, so it may reflect a read error. The chain employs TRBV7-7 and TRBJ2-1, with TRBD1 identical over 8 bases. CDR1 is SSHAT, CDR2 FNYEAQ, per germline (reference sequence). The CDR3 sequence is 13 residues long. The CDR3 nucleotides read TGTGCTAGCAGCTTGGACAGGGTAGGGGAGCAGTTCTTC. Amino acid sequence: CASSLDRVGEQFF. Complete variable domain (other parts from reference TRBV7-7 and TRBJ2-1): GAGVSQSPRYKVTKRGQDVTLRCDPISSHATLYWYQQALGQGPEFLTYFNYEAQPDKSGLPSDRFSAERPEGSISTLTIQRTEQRDSAMYRCASSLDRVGEQFFGPGTRLTVL.

The rearrangement joins TRBV20-1 to TRBJ2-2; 9 nucleotides match TRBD2. V lost 6 bases, J lost 5 bases, and 13 bases stayed unmatched. The CDR3 runs 16 residues. Germline V gene sequence: CDR1 DFQATT, CDR2 SNEGSKA (reference sequence). The CDR3 sequence is CSAVPDSSGGTGELFF. The CDR3 DNA sequence: TGCAGTGCAGTCCCTGATTCCAGCGGGGGGACCGGGGAGCTGTTTTTT.

The chain carries TRBV30 and TRBJ2-2; tentative D call: TRBD1 (5 bases). Per germline, CDR1 GTSNPN and CDR2 SVGIG (reference sequence). V was trimmed by 3 bases and J by 3 bases, leaving 14 bases between them. The CDR3 is 15 residues long. CDR3 nucleotides: TGTGCCTGGAGGAGCAGGGATCGGGACACCGGGGAGCTGTTTTTT. Protein product: CAWRSRDRDTGELFF.

CDR3 residues: CASSRTGVGNTIYF. CDR3 nucleotides: TGTGCCAGCAGTCGAACAGGGGTTGGAAACACCATATATTTT. The J gene is TRBJ1-3, the V gene TRBV7-2; the match to TRBD1 covers 7 bases. This CDR3 contains 14 residues. Germline V lookup: CDR1 SGHTA, CDR2 FQGNSA. V trimming: 6 bases; J trimming: 3 bases; junction bases outside the gene matches: 5.

This clonotype was picked up a small number of times. The genes are TRBV7-3 and TRBJ2-2; 7 nucleotides agree with TRBD1. This CDR3 contains 14 residues. Germline V gene sequence: CDR1 SGHTA, CDR2 FQGTGA. Losses at the gene ends were 5 bases for V and 8 bases for J; bases not matched to a gene: 8. The chain's CDR3 is CASSPRQGMGELFF. DNA of the CDR3: TGTGCCAGCAGCCCTCGACAGGGAATGGGGGAGCTGTTTTTT.

V usage is TRBV7-9 and J usage is TRBJ2-5; TRBD2 is a possible D gene (5 bases). Trimming cost V 2 bases and J 4 bases, with 11 bases left between them. The CDR3 is 14 amino acids. Germline V gives CDR1 SEHNR, CDR2 FQNEAQ (reference sequence). CDR3: CASSLQQRLETQYF. In nucleotides, the CDR3 is TGTGCCAGCAGCTTACAACAGCGGCTAGAGACCCAGTACTTC.

The CDR3 DNA follows: TGTGCCAGCAGTTCACCCTTCGGACTAGCGGGGCAAGAGACCCAGTACTTC. Residues: CASSSPFGLAGQETQYF. The V call is TRBV6-5, the J call TRBJ2-5, with TRBD2 matching 12 bases. The CDR3 is made up of 17 amino acids. Looked up from germline, CDR1 is MNHEY and CDR2 is SVGAGI. The ends lost 4 bases at V and 2 bases at J; junction bases unmatched: 8.

In its sample, this clonotype was seen a few times. The J gene is TRBJ2-1, the V gene TRBV11-3, with 13 bases lining up with TRBD2. V lost 0 bases and J lost 12; bases outside the gene matches: 5. CDR3 length: 15 amino acids. Germline V CDR1 and CDR2: SGHNT, YENEEA. The CDR3 reads CASSLEGLAGSRQFF. CDR3 nucleotides: TGTGCCAGCAGCTTAGAGGGACTAGCGGGGTCCCGGCAGTTCTTC. Based on the CDR3 plus reference TRBV11-3 and TRBJ2-1, the full variable domain is EAGVVQSPRYKIIEKKQPVAFWCNPISGHNTLYWYLQNLGQGPELLIRYENEEAVDDSQLPKDRFSAERLKGVDSTLKIQPAELGDSAVYLCASSLEGLAGSRQFFGPGTRLTVL.